These 11 T cell receptor beta chains originate from one sample sequenced in a study of monozygotic twins with inflammatory bowel disease. TCRdb re-called the 5' RACE reads; one entry per CDR3 protein, DNA not given. The data include about 160,000 distinct CDR3 sequences; the top ten clones carry 2% to 3%. Sequenced sample: blood. The receptors originated from a human donor with ulcerative colitis or Crohn's disease, or a healthy co-twin of an affected twin (not recorded which).

V usage is TRBV27 and J usage is TRBJ1-2; TCRdb's D call of TRBD1 is untestable without DNA. This CDR3 region has 14 residues. Germline assignment: CDR1 MNHEY and CDR2 SMNVEV (reference sequence). CDR3 residues: CASSFRGADYGYTF.

V gene TRBV7-9 combines with J gene TRBJ1-6. CDR1 is SEHNR, CDR2 FQNEAQ, per germline (reference sequence). The CDR3 loop spans 15 amino acids. CDR3 in amino acids: CASSPSRGPNSPLHF.

The genes are TRBV29-1 and TRBJ2-2; TCRdb outputs TRBD2, but without DNA this stays unchecked. CDR3 length: 15 amino acids. Germline-derived CDR1 and CDR2 are SQVTM and ANQGSEA. The CDR3: CSVGGTSGNTGELFF.

J is TRBJ2-1 and V is TRBV4-2; the D call of TRBD1 rests on TCRdb alone, since no DNA is present to check it. Per germline, CDR1 LGHNA and CDR2 YNFKEQ. This CDR3 is built from 14 residues. This CDR3 reads CASSQDRQYNEQFF.

The chain has TRBV27 and TRBJ1-5; TCRdb gives TRBD1 as the D gene, but with no DNA this cannot be confirmed. CDR1 MNHEY and CDR2 SMNVEV come from the germline V gene (reference sequence). The CDR3 contains 16 residues. The CDR3 protein is CASSARTNAPNQPQHF.

The J gene is TRBJ2-5, the V gene TRBV20-1. Germline lookup yields CDR1 DFQATT and CDR2 SNEGSKA (reference sequence). This CDR3 comprises 13 residues. This chain's CDR3 is CSATKEAQETQYF.

This rearrangement joins TRBV12-3 or TRBV12-4 to TRBJ1-3; absent DNA, TCRdb's TRBD1 call cannot be checked. The CDR3 contains 14 residues. Here the CDR3 reads CASSLGAAGNTIYF.

The gene calls are TRBV5-5 and TRBJ2-1. Germline V CDR1 and CDR2: SGHKS, YYEKEE (reference sequence). This CDR3 has 13 residues. CDR3 region: CASSRLAYNEQFF.

The gene calls are TRBV4-1 and TRBJ2-4. This CDR3 spans 14 amino acids. In germline, CDR1 is MGHRA, CDR2 YSYEKL. CDR3 protein: CASSQGQPGDIQYF.

This rearrangement joins TRBV6-5 to TRBJ1-1. CDR1 and CDR2 (germline): MNHEY, SVGAGI. This CDR3 has 12 residues. CDR3 amino acids: CASKASPTEAFF.

The chain couples TRBV20-1 to TRBJ1-2; TCRdb gives TRBD1 as the D gene, but with no DNA this cannot be confirmed. From germline, CDR1 is DFQATT and CDR2 SNEGSKA (reference sequence). The CDR3 is 12 amino acids. This CDR3 reads CSATRQGNGYTF.